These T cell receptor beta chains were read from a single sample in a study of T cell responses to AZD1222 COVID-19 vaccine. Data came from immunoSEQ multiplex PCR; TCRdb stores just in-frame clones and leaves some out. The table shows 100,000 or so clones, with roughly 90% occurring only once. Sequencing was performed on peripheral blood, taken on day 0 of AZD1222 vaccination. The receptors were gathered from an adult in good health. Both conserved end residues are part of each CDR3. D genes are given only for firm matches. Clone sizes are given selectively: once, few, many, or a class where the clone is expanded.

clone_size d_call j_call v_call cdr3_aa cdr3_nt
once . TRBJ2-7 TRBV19 CASSIPGRGRNEQYF TGTGCCAGTAGTATACCTGGCAGGGGTCGAAACGAGCAGTACTTC
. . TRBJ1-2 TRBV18 CASSPPLRTGNGYTF TGTGCCAGCTCACCACCTTTGAGGACCGGGAATGGCTACACCTTC
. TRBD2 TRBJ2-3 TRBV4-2 CASSQDLAGGTDTQYF TGTGCCAGCAGCCAAGATTTAGCGGGGGGCACAGATACGCAGTATTTT
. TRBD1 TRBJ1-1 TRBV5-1 CASRRSTGTNTEAFF TGCGCCAGCAGGCGTTCGACAGGGACGAACACTGAAGCTTTCTTT
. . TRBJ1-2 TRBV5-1 CASRLAENYGYTF TGCGCCAGCAGGTTGGCCGAGAACTATGGCTACACCTTC
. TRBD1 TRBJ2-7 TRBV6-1 CASSEAGTGLLYEQYF TGTGCCAGCAGTGAAGCAGGGACAGGGCTCCTGTACGAGCAGTACTTC
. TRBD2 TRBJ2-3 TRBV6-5 CASSYWRGGGTDTQYF TGTGCCAGCAGTTATTGGCGGGGGGGCGGCACAGATACGCAGTATTTT
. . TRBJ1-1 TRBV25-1 CASSDYTGSPEAFF TGTGCCAGCAGTGATTATACAGGGTCGCCTGAAGCTTTCTTT
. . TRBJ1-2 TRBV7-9 CASSLAHQGSYGYTF TGTGCCAGCAGCTTAGCACATCAGGGGAGCTATGGCTACACCTTC
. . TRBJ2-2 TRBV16 CASSQARTGELFF TGTGCCAGCAGCCAGGCCCGAACCGGGGAGCTGTTTTTT
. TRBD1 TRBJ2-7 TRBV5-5 CASSPRTGSQDEQYF TGTGCCAGCAGCCCCCGGACAGGTTCTCAGGACGAGCAGTACTTC
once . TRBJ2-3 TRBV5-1 CASSLISGGTSTDTQYF TGCGCCAGCAGCTTAATTTCGGGTGGGACCAGCACAGATACGCAGTATTTT
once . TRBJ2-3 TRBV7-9 CASSLGAATDTQYF TGTGCCAGCAGCTTAGGGGCAGCCACAGATACGCAGTATTTT
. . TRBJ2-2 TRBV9 CASSANTLANTGELFF TGTGCCAGCAGCGCCAACACGCTAGCGAACACCGGGGAGCTGTTTTTT
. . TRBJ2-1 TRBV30 CAWSPDRYNEQFF TGTGCCTGGAGTCCGGACAGATACAATGAGCAGTTCTTC
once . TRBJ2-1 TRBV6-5 CASRPPTGSYNEQFF TGTGCCAGCAGACCTCCGACAGGCTCCTACAATGAGCAGTTCTTC
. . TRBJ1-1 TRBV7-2 CASSARGPPGAEAFF TGTGCCAGCAGTGCTCGCGGACCCCCCGGGGCTGAAGCTTTCTTT
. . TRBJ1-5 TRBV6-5 CASSYVRDQPQHF TGTGCCAGCAGTTACGTACGAGATCAGCCCCAGCATTTT
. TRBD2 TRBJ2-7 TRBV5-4 CASSLGGLAGFLREQYF TGTGCCAGCAGCTTGGGAGGACTAGCGGGGTTCTTACGGGAGCAGTACTTC
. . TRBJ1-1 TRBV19 CASSIFGETEAFF TGTGCCAGTAGTATATTCGGGGAAACTGAAGCTTTCTTT
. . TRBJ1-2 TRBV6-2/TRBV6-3 CASSTPDAGRHGYTF TGTGCCAGCAGTACCCCGGACGCAGGGAGGCATGGCTACACCTTC
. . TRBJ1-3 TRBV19 CASTKGGNTIYF TGTGCCAGTACAAAAGGCGGAAACACCATATATTTT
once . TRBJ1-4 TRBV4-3 CASSPPSRAGSEKLFF TGCGCCAGCAGCCCCCCCTCGAGGGCGGGAAGTGAAAAACTGTTTTTT
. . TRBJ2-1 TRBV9 CASSVERSSYNEQFF TGTGCCAGCAGCGTAGAGCGGAGCTCCTACAATGAGCAGTTCTTC
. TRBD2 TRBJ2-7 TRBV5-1 CASSLTSGGAHEQYF TGCGCCAGCAGCCTGACTAGCGGGGGGGCACACGAGCAGTACTTC
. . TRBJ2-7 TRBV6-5 CASSYEAGRSYEQYF TGTGCCAGCAGTTACGAGGCGGGCAGATCCTACGAGCAGTACTTC
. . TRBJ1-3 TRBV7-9 CASSSEGGNTIYF TGTGCCAGCAGCTCGGAGGGCGGAAACACCATATATTTT
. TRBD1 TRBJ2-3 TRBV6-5 CASSQMGQFTDTQYF TGTGCCAGCAGCCAAATGGGACAGTTCACAGATACGCAGTATTTT
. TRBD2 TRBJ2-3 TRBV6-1 CASSDRLAGASTDTQYF TGTGCCAGCAGTGATAGATTAGCGGGGGCTAGCACAGATACGCAGTATTTT
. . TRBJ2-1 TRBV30 CAWSRSAGHNEQFF TGTGCCTGGAGTCGGTCAGCGGGTCACAATGAGCAGTTCTTC
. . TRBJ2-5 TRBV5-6 CASSYGHETQYF TGTGCCAGCAGCTACGGCCATGAGACCCAGTACTTC
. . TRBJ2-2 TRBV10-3 CAISESVLNTGELFF TGTGCCATCAGTGAGTCGGTCCTGAACACCGGGGAGCTGTTTTTT
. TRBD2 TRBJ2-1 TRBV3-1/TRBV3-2 CASSQPLAGAGNEQFF TGTGCCAGCAGCCAACCGCTAGCGGGGGCGGGCAATGAGCAGTTCTTC
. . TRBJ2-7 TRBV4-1 CASSQEGRNYEQYF TGCGCCAGCAGCCAAGAGGGACGGAACTACGAGCAGTACTTC
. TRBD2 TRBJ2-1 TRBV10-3 CAIAEAGGRGEQFF TGTGCCATCGCAGAAGCGGGGGGGCGTGGAGAGCAGTTCTTC
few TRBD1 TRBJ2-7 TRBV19 CASRHTTGTYEQYF TGTGCCAGTAGGCATACGACAGGGACCTACGAGCAGTACTTC
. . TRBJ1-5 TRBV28 CASSPPGPRWVEHF TGTGCCAGCAGTCCTCCGGGACCTAGGTGGGTTGAGCATTTT